Detailed here is one TCR beta chain. This entry comes from a study of T cell responses to AZD1222 COVID-19 vaccine. Per the germline V gene, CDR1 is KGHSH and CDR2 is LQKENI. V lost 3 bases to trimming and J lost 3 bases, with 11 bases between them. The CDR3 length is 14 residues. Data came from immunoSEQ multiplex PCR; TCRdb stores just in-frame clones and leaves some out. The sample yields 84,000 or so clones, about 85% seen once. V is TRBV18 and J is TRBJ1-1; no reliable D call. Source: peripheral blood, taken on day 0 of AZD1222 vaccination. The sequence came from an adult in good health. This CDR3 is CASSPGTGDTEAFF. The CDR3 region has the DNA TGTGCCAGCTCACCTGGAACCGGGGACACTGAAGCTTTCTTT.